These 14 T cell receptor beta chains originate from one sample sequenced in a study of shared clonotypes between healthy human individuals. Generated by immunoSEQ multiplex PCR, the TCRdb table keeps only in-frame clones and is missing some. This table has under 750,000 clones, roughly 72% appearing once. Material for sequencing was memory CD4+ T cells sorted from blood. The subset was: CD45RA-negative fraction. These receptors were taken from a woman in her 30s in good health.

J is TRBJ1-2 and V is TRBV19; 8 positions match TRBD1. Germline V gene data show CDR1 as LNHDA and CDR2 as SQIVND (reference sequence). The CDR3 is 13 amino acids. The V segment lost 6 bases and the J segment 8 bases; nucleotides outside the gene matches: 8. CDR3 protein: CASRDRGPDGYTF. CDR3 coding DNA: TGTGCCAGTAGAGACAGGGGTCCGGACGGCTACACCTTC.

This clone was counted only a few times. At the DNA level, this CDR3 is encoded by other sequences in the same sample as well. The chain recombines TRBV30 with TRBJ1-3; D gene ambiguous. Trimming pared 3 bases from V and 2 bases from J, leaving 5 bases between. The CDR3 contains 12 residues. Per germline, CDR1 GTSNPN and CDR2 SVGIG (reference sequence). The CDR3 loop reads CAWSQAGNTIYF. The CDR3 DNA reads TGTGCCTGGAGCCAGGCTGGAAACACCATATATTTT. Based on the CDR3 plus reference TRBV30 and TRBJ1-3, the full variable domain is SQTIHQWPATLVQPVGSPLSLECTVEGTSNPNLYWYRQAAGRGLQLLFYSVGIGQISSEVPQNLSASRPQDRQFILSSKKLLLSDSGFYLCAWSQAGNTIYFGEGSWLTVV.

The V call is TRBV7-6, the J call TRBJ1-3; D remains unclear. Per germline, CDR1 SGHVS and CDR2 FNYEAQ. This CDR3 is 16 amino acids long. Deletions cut 1 base from V and 0 bases from J, with 10 bases between. CDR3 in DNA: TGTGCCAGCAGCTTAGGGCAAGGAAACTCTGGAAACACCATATATTTT. Amino acids: CASSLGQGNSGNTIYF.

In this sample, this clone turned up once. This chain connects TRBV2 to TRBJ2-6, with D unresolved. From germline, CDR1 is SNHLY and CDR2 FYNNEI. The CDR3 contains 14 residues. Trimming took 8 bases from V and 0 from J, leaving 8 bases between them. The CDR3 reads CASLPASGANVLTF. The CDR3 nucleotides are TGTGCCAGCTTACCGGCCTCTGGGGCCAACGTCCTGACTTTC.

The chain recombines TRBV5-1 with TRBJ2-2; 9 positions match TRBD1. There are 15 residues in the CDR3. CDR1 is SGHRS, CDR2 YFSETQ, per germline. The V and J ends lost 4 bases and 4 bases, in that order; junction bases with no gene match: 5. This CDR3 is CASSRDRGSTGELFF. DNA for the CDR3: TGCGCCAGCAGCAGAGACAGGGGGAGCACCGGGGAGCTGTTTTTT.

In this sample, this clone turned up once. This sequence joins TRBV28 and TRBJ1-5, with D maybe TRBD1 (5 bases). Trimming left V 5 bases short and J 0 bases short, with 11 bases between. CDR1 is MDHEN, CDR2 SYDVKM, per germline. The CDR3 length is 15 residues. The CDR3, as DNA: TGTGCCAGCAGTCCCTTCAGGGCTAGCAATCAGCCCCAGCATTTT. Protein product: CASSPFRASNQPQHF.

The chain links TRBV7-2 to TRBJ1-5; D might be TRBD1 (5 bases). The V end was cut by 3 bases, the J end by 1 base, with 10 bases between. CDR3 length equals 15 residues. Germline-derived CDR1 and CDR2 are SGHTA and FQGNSA. The CDR3 loop reads CASSLVGASNQPQHF. The CDR3 nucleotides read TGTGCCAGCAGCTTGGTAGGGGCAAGCAATCAGCCCCAGCATTTT.

This clone was recorded many times. This chain uses TRBV7-2 with TRBJ1-1, with D tentatively TRBD1 (6 bases). From germline, CDR1 is SGHTA and CDR2 FQGNSA. CDR3 size: 13 residues. Trimming removed 5 bases at V and 11 bases at J, with 18 bases between. The CDR3 loop is CASSPGGPGMAFF. As DNA, the CDR3 is TGTGCCAGCAGCCCGGGGGGGCCGGGTATGGCTTTCTTT.

The rearrangement uses TRBV11-2 and TRBJ1-1; weak D call: TRBD1 (6 bases). The CDR3 runs to 14 residues. V was clipped by 0 bases and J by 4 bases, with 9 bases between them. CDR1 SGHAT and CDR2 FQNNGV come from the germline V gene. CDR3 sequence (DNA): TGTGCCAGCAGCTTAGAGGGGGGGCTCACTGAAGCTTTCTTT. Amino acids: CASSLEGGLTEAFF.

As concerns this clone: Because the CDR3's place on the DNA is in doubt, the DNA is left out and the CDR3 is given as listed by TCRdb. The chain recombines TRBV21-1 with TRBJ2-3; the table names TRBD1, a call not compared with the DNA. TRBV21-1 is reported as a pseudogene. The CDR3 adds up to 15 amino acids, both ends counted. Here the CDR3 reads CASSKVGAGSDTQYF.

This clone was picked up a small number of times. The chain recombines TRBV10-1 with TRBJ1-1; 7 bases are shared with TRBD1. Germline loops: CDR1 WNHNN, CDR2 SYGVQD (reference sequence). CDR3 length: 14 amino acids. Germline trimming cut 4 bases from V and 5 bases from J; bases unmatched to any gene: 7. The CDR3 region has the DNA TGCGCCAGCAGTGGAACACAGGGGTTAACTGAAGCTTTCTTT. The encoded protein is CASSGTQGLTEAFF.

The V call is TRBV29-1, the J call TRBJ2-5; no definite D call. The CDR3 runs 11 residues. Trimming cost V 2 bases and J 13 bases, with 14 bases left between them. Germline V gives CDR1 SQVTM, CDR2 ANQGSEA. The CDR3 is CSVEHTLDTYF. DNA for the CDR3: TGCAGCGTTGAACACACTTTAGACACGTACTTC.

Ten or more counts support this clone. The chain joins TRBV6-5 to TRBJ1-1; D unclear. With 5 bases removed from V and 4 bases from J, the gap between germline ends came to 8 bases. The CDR3 covers 12 residues. Germline V gene data show CDR1 as MNHEY and CDR2 as SVGAGI. The CDR3 bases are TGTGCCAGCAGTACATTTGGCACTGAAGCTTTCTTT. It translates to CASSTFGTEAFF.

This clone occurred once. The chain employs TRBV5-1 and TRBJ2-1; D possibly corresponds to TRBD2 (5 bases). The ends were cut back, 4 bases at V and 8 bases at J, with 19 bases in the middle. Looked up from germline, CDR1 is SGHRS and CDR2 is YFSETQ. The CDR3 has 15 residues. CDR3 amino acids: CASSPFPGSGYEQFF. CDR3 in DNA: TGCGCCAGCAGCCCTTTTCCGGGATCCGGATATGAGCAGTTCTTC.